Below, one T cell receptor (beta chain) is given with its context. This sample stems from a study of blood T cell repertoires in COVID-19. V was cut by 3 bases and J by 6 bases, with 16 bases left in between. CDR3 length equals 14 residues. Germline V CDR1 and CDR2: SGHNT, YYREEE (reference sequence). The assay was immunoSEQ multiplex PCR, and TCRdb's table has in-frame clones only and misses some. Of 210,000 or so clones listed, approximately 80% are singletons. Sequencing used PBMCs or T cells enriched from blood (not recorded which). The clonotype was recovered from a man aged 25 to 40 with acute COVID-19. The chain couples TRBV5-4 to TRBJ2-7, with a weak D call TRBD1 (5 bases). The CDR3, as DNA: TGTGCCAGCAGCTCACAGGAGACAGATCGCGAGCAGTACTTC. Translating gives CASSSQETDREQYF. Full variable domain (rest looked up from reference TRBV5-4 and TRBJ2-7): ETGVTQSPTHLIKTRGQQVTLRCSSQSGHNTVSWYQQALGQGPQFIFQYYREEENGRGNFPPRFSGLQFPNYSSELNVNALELDDSALYLCASSSQETDREQYFGPGTRLTVT.